This T cell receptor (beta chain) was captured in a study of blood T cells in healthy people across ages. Overall study: Template-switching capture recovered about one barcoded beta molecule per two T cells.

Using a J-beta primer mix together with a sample-barcoded 5' primer, a second PCR was run for about 6 to 12 cycles. Every molecule of cDNA carried a tag from a template-switch adaptor with 12 random nucleotides. TCRdb used MiXCR to reprocess the 5' RACE reads, holding one entry per CDR3 protein. The table records roughly 700,000 distinct CDR3 sequences, more than 20% of them present only once. The same sample was also studied in work on T cells of mothers and their children.

The TCR comes from a boy aged 5-17 years in good health. Sequencing was carried out using blood.

Written as DNA, the CDR3 is TGCGCCAGCAGCTTGGGCCGGACCGCGAAGCTAGCCAAAAACATTCAGTACTTC. Residues: CASSLGRTAKLAKNIQYF. The chain joins TRBV5-1 to TRBJ2-4; D is ambiguous. This CDR3 has 18 amino acids. Germline CDR1 SGHRS, CDR2 YFSETQ. Trimming shortened V by 0 bases and J by 0 bases, and 16 bases separated the two germline ends.